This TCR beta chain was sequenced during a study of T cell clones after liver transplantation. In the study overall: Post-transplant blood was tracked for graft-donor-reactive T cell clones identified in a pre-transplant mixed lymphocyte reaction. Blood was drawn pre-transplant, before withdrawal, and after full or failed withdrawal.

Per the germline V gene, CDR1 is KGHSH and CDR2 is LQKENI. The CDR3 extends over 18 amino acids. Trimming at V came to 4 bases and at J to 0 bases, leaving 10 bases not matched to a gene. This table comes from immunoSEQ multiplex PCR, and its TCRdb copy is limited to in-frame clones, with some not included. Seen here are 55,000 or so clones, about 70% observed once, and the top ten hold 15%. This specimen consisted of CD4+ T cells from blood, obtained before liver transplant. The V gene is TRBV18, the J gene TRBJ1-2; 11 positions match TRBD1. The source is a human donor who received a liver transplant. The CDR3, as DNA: TGTGCCAGCTCACTCGGGACAGGGGGTAAAGGAACTAACTATGGCTACACCTTC. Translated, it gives CASSLGTGGKGTNYGYTF.